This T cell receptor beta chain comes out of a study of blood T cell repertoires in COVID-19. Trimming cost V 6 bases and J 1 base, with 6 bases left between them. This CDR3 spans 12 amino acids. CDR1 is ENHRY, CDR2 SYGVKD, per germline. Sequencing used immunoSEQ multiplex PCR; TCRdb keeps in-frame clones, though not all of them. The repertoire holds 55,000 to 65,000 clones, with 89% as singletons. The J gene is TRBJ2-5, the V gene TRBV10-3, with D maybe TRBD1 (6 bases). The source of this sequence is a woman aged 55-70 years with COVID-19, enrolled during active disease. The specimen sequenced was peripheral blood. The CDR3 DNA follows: TGTGCCATCAGGGACAGCCAAGAGACCCAGTACTTC. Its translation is CAIRDSQETQYF.